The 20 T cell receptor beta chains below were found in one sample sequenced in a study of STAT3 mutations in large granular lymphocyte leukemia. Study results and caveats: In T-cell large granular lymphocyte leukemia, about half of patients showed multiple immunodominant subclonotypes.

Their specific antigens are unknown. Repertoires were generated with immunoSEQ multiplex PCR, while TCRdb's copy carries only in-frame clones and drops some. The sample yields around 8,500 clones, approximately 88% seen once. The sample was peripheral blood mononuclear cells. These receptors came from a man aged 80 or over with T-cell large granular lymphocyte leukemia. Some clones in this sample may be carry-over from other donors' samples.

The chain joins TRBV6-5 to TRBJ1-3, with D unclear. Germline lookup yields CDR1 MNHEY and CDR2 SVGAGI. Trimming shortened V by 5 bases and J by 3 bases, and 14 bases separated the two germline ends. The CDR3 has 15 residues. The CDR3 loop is CASSRRFAGGNTIYF. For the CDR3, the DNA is TGTGCCAGCAGTCGAAGGTTCGCCGGTGGAAACACCATATATTTT.

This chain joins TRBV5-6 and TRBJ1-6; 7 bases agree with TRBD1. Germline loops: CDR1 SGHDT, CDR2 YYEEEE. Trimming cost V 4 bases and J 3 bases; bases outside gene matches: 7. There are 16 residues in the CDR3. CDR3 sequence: CASSPRQGYYNSPLHF. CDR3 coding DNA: TGTGCCAGCAGCCCCAGACAGGGATACTATAATTCACCCCTCCACTTT.

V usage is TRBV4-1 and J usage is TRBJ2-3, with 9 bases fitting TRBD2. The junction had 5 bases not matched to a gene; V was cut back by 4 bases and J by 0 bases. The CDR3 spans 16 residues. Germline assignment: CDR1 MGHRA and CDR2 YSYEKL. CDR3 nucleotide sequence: TGCGCCAGCAGCCGTGATAGCGGGGGTAGCACAGATACGCAGTATTTT. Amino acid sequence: CASSRDSGGSTDTQYF.

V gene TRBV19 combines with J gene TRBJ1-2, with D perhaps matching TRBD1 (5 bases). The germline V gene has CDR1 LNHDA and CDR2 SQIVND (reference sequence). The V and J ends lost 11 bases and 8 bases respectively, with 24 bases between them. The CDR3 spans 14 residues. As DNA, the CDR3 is TGTGCCTCGCGGAGGGGCATGAGAGCTGTGGGCTACACCTTC. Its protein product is CASRRGMRAVGYTF.

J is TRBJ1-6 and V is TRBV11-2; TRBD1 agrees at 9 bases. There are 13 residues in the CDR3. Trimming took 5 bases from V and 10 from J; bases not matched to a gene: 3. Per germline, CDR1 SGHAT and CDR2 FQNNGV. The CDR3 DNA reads TGTGCCAGCAGCGTGGGACAGGGCTCACCCCTCCACTTT. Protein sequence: CASSVGQGSPLHF.

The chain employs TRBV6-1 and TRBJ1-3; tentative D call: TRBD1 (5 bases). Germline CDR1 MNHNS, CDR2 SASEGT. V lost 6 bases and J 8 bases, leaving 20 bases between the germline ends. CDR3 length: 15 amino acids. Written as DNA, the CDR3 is TGTGCCAGCAGCGGTGAGATGGGGCCTTTCTACACCATATATTTT. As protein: CASSGEMGPFYTIYF.

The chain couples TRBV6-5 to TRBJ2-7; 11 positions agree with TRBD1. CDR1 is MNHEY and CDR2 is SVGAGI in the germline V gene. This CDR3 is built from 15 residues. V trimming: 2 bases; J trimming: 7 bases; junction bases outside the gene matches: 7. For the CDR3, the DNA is TGTGCCAGCAGTTACGCGGGGACAGGGGGAAAAGAGCAGTACTTC. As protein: CASSYAGTGGKEQYF.

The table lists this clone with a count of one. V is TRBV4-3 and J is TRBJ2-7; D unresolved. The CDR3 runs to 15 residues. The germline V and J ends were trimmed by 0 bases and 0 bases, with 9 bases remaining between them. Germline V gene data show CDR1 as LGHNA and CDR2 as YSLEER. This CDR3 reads CASSQESIDSYEQYF. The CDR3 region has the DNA TGCGCCAGCAGCCAAGAGTCTATTGACTCCTACGAGCAGTACTTC.

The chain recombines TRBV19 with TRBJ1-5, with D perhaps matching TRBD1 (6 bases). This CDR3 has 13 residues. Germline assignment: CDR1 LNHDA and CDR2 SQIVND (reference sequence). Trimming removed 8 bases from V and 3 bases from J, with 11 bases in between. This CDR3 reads CASQDRPNQPQHF. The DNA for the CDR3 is TGTGCCAGTCAGGACAGACCCAATCAGCCCCAGCATTTT.

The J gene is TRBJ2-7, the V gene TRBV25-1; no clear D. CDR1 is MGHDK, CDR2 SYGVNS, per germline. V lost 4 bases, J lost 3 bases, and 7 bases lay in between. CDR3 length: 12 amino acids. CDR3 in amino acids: CASSGTGYEQYF. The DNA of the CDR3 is TGTGCCAGCAGTGGGACCGGCTACGAGCAGTACTTC.

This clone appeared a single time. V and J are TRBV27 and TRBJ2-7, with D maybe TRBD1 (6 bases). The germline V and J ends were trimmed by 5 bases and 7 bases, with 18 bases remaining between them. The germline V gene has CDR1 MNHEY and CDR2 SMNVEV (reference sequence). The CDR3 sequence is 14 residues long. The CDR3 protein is CASSPGQFRGEQYF. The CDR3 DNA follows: TGTGCCAGCAGTCCCGGACAGTTTCGGGGAGAGCAGTACTTC.

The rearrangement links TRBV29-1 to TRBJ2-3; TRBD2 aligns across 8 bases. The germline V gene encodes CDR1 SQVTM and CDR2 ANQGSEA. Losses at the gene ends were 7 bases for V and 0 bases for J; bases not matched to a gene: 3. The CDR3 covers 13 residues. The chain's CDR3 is CSAGLESTDTQYF. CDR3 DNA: TGCAGCGCGGGACTAGAAAGCACAGATACGCAGTATTTT.

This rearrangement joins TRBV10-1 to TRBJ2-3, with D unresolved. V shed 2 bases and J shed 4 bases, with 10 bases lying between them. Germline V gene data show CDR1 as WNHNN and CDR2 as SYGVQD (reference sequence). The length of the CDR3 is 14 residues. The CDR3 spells CASSERPESDTQYF. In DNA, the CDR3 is TGCGCCAGCAGTGAGAGGCCGGAGTCAGATACGCAGTATTTT.

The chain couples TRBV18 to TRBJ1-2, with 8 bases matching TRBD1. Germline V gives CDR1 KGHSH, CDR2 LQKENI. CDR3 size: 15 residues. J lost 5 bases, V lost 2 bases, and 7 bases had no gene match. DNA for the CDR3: TGTGCCAGCTCACCAGACGGACAGGGTCGGTATGGCTACACCTTC. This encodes CASSPDGQGRYGYTF.

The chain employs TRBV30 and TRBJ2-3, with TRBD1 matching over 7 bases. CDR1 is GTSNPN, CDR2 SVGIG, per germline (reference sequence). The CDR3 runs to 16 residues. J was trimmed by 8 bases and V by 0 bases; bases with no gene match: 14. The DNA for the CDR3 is TGTGCCTGGAGTGTGGGACAGACCATCTCACCTCTTACGCAGTATTTT. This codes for CAWSVGQTISPLTQYF.

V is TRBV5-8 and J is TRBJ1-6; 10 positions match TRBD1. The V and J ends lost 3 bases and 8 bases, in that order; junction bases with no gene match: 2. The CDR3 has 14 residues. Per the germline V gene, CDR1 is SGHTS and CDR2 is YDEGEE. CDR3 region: CASSSGQGYSPLHF. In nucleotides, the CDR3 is TGTGCCAGCAGCTCGGGACAGGGGTATTCACCCCTCCACTTT.

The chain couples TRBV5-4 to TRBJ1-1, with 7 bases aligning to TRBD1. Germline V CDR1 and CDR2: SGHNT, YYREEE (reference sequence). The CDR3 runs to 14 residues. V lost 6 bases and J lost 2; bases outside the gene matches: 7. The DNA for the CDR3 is TGTGCCAGCAAAACCGGGACAGCAAACACTGAAGCTTTCTTT. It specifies CASKTGTANTEAFF.

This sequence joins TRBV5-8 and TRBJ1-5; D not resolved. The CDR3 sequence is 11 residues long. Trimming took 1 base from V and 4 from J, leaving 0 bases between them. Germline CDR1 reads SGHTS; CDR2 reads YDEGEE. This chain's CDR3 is CASSLNQPQHF. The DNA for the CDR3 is TGTGCCAGCAGCTTGAATCAGCCCCAGCATTTT. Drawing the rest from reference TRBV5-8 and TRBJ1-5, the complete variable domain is EAGVTQSPTHLIKTRGQQATLRCSPISGHTSVYWYQQALGLGLQFLLWYDEGEERNRGNFPPRFSGRQFPNYSSELNVNALELEDSALYLCASSLNQPQHFGDGTRLSIL.

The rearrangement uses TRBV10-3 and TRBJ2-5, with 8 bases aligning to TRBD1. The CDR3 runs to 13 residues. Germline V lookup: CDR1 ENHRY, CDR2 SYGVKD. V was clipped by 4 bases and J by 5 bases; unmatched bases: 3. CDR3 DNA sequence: TGTGCCATCAGTGGACAGGGGTCGGAGACCCAGTACTTC. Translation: CAISGQGSETQYF.

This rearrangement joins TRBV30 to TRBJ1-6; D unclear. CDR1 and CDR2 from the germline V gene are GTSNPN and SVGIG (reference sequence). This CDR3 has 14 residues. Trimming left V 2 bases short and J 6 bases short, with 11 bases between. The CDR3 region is CAWSTPGLNSPLHF. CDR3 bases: TGTGCCTGGAGTACCCCAGGACTTAATTCACCCCTCCACTTT. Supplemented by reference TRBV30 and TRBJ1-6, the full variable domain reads SQTIHQWPATLVQPVGSPLSLECTVEGTSNPNLYWYRQAAGRGLQLLFYSVGIGQISSEVPQNLSASRPQDRQFILSSKKLLLSDSGFYLCAWSTPGLNSPLHFGNGTRLTVT.